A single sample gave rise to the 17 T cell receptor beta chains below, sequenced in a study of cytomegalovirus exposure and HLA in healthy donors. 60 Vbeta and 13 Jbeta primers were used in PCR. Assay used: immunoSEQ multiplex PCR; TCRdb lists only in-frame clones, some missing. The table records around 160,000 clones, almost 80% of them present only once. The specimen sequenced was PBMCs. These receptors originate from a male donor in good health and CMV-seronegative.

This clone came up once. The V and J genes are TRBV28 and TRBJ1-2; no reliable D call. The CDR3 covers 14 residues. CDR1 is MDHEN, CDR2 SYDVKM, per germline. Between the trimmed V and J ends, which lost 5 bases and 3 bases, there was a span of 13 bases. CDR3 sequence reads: CASSPATGYYGYTF. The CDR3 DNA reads TGTGCCAGCAGTCCTGCTACGGGGTACTATGGCTACACCTTC.

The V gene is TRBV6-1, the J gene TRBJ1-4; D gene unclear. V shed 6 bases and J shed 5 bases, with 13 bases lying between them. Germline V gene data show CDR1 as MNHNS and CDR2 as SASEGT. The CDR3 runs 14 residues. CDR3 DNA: TGTGCCAGCAGGTTGCACGGTCTAAATGAAAAACTGTTTTTT. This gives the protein CASRLHGLNEKLFF.

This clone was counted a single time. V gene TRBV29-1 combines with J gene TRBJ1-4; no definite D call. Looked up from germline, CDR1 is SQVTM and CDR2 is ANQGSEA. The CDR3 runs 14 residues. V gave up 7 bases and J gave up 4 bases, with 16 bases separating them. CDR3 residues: CSAAGSTYNEKLFF. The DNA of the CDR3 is TGCAGCGCTGCCGGGTCAACATATAATGAAAAACTGTTTTTT.

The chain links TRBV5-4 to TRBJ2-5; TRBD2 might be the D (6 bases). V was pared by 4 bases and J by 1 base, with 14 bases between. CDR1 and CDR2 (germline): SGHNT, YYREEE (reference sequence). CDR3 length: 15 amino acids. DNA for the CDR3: TGTGCCAGCAGCCCGATGACTAGTTTCCAAGAGACCCAGTACTTC. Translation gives CASSPMTSFQETQYF.

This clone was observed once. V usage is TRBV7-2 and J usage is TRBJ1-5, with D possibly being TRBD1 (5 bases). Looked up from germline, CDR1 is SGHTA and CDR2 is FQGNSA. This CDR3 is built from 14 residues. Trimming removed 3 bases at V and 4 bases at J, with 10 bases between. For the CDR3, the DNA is TGTGCCAGCAGCTTGAATCAGGGTAATCAGCCCCAGCATTTT. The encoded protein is CASSLNQGNQPQHF.

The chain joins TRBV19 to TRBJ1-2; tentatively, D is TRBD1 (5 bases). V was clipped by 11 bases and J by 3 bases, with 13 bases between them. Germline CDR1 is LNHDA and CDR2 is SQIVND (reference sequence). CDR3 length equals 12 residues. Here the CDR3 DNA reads TGTGCCTCGATGGGGGAGGACTATGGCTACACCTTC. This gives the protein CASMGEDYGYTF.

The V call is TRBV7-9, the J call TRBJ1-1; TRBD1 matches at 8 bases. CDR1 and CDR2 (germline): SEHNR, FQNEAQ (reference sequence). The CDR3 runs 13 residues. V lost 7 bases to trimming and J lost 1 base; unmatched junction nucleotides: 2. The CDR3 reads CASTQGANTEAFF. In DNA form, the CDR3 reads TGTGCCAGCACCCAGGGGGCGAACACTGAAGCTTTCTTT.

In DNA form, the CDR3 reads TGTGCCAGCAGCTCGACAGGGGGCAACACCGGGGAGCTGTTTTTT. Encoded protein: CASSSTGGNTGELFF. This rearrangement joins TRBV11-3 to TRBJ2-2, with 10 positions matching TRBD1. The CDR3 has 15 amino acids. Per germline, CDR1 SGHNT and CDR2 YENEEA. V was clipped by 4 bases and J by 2 bases; unmatched bases: 1.

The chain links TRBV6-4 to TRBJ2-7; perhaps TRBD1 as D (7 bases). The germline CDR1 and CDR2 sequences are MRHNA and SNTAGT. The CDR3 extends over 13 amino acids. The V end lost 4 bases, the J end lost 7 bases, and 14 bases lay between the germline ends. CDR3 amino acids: CASSVRQGGEQYF. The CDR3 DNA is TGTGCCAGCAGTGTACGACAGGGAGGAGAGCAGTACTTC.

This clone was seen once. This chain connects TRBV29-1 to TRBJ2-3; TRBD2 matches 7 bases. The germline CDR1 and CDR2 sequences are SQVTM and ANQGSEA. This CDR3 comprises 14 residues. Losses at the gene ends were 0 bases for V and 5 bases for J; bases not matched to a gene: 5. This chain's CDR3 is CSVEEAGAVDTQYF. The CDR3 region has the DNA TGCAGCGTTGAAGAGGCGGGAGCGGTAGATACGCAGTATTTT.

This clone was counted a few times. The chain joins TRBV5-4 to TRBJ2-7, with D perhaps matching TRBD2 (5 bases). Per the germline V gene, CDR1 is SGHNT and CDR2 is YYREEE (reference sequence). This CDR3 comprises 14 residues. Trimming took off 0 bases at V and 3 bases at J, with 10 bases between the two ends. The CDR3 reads CASSLDASLYEQYF. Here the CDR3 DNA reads TGTGCCAGCAGCTTGGACGCTAGCCTCTACGAGCAGTACTTC.

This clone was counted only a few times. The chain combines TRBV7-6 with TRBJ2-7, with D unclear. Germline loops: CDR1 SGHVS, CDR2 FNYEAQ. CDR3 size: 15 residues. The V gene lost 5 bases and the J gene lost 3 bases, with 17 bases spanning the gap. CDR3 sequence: CASSRLAERFYEQYF. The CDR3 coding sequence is TGTGCCAGCAGCCGACTGGCGGAAAGGTTCTACGAGCAGTACTTC.

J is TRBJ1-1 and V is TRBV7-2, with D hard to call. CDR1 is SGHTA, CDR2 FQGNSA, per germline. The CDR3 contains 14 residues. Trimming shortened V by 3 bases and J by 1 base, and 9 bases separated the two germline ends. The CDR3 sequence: CASSLETGNTEAFF. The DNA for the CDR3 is TGTGCCAGCAGCTTGGAGACGGGGAACACTGAAGCTTTCTTT. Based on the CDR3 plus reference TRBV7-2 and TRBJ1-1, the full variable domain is GAGVSQSPSNKVTEKGKDVELRCDPISGHTALYWYRQSLGQGLEFLIYFQGNSAPDKSGLPSDRFSAERTGGSVSTLTIQRTQQEDSAVYLCASSLETGNTEAFFGQGTRLTVV.

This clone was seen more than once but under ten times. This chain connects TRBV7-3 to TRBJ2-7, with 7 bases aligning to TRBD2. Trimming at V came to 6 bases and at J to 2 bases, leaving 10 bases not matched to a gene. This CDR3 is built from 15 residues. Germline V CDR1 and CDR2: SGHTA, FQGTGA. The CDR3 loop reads CASSPEAGPTYEQYF. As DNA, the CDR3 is TGTGCCAGCAGTCCAGAAGCGGGGCCCACCTACGAGCAGTACTTC.

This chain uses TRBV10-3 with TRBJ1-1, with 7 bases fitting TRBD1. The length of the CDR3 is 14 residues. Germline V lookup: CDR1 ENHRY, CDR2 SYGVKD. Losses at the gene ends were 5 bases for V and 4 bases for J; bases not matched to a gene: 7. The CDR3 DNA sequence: TGTGCCATCAGTACCCGACAGGGAGGCACTGAAGCTTTCTTT. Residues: CAISTRQGGTEAFF.

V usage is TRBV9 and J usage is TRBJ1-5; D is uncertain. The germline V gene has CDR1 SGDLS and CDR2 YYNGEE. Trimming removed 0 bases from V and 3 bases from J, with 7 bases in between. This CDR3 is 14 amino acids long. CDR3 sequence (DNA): TGTGCCAGCAGCGTAGGCGGATTCAATCAGCCCCAGCATTTT. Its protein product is CASSVGGFNQPQHF.

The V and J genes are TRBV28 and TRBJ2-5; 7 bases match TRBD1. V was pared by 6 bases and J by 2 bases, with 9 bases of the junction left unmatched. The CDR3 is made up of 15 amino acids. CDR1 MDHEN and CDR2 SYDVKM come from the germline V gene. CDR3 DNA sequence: TGTGCCAGCAGCCACCAGGACAGGACACAAGAGACCCAGTACTTC. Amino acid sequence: CASSHQDRTQETQYF.